This T cell receptor beta chain was captured by sequencing in a study of CD8 T cells in Susac syndrome. Study-level findings and limits: It was acknowledged in the study that the number of individuals who were included in its TCR sequencing and HLA analysis was relatively small.

CDR3 length: 13 amino acids. Germline CDR1 and CDR2: MNHEY and SVGAGI. Trimming took off 2 bases at V and 6 bases at J, with 9 bases between the two ends. Reverse transcription of roughly 0.5 to 1 ug RNA was carried out with random hexamers. The method of amplification for TCR beta CDR3 was immunoSEQ multiplex PCR, covering 54 Vbeta and 13 Jbeta. TCRdb reprocessed the immunoSEQ multiplex PCR reads with MiXCR, giving one entry per CDR3 protein. The sample consists of 150,000 to 200,000 distinct CDR3 sequences, about 93% of them appearing once. With regard to this clonotype: Its specificity is not known.

The sequenced target, TCR beta, came from blood CD8+ and CD4+ T cells. TEMRA cells were enriched by FACS, and CD4+ and CD8+ T cells were negatively isolated. The sequence was collected from a human donor in good health. Input material: CD4+ T cells from PBMCs. The rearrangement joins TRBV6-5 to TRBJ2-3; D may be TRBD2 (6 bases). CDR3 residues: CASSYRGKDTQYF. CDR3 coding DNA: TGTGCCAGCAGTTACCGGGGGAAGGATACGCAGTATTTT.